These T cell receptor beta chains were read from a single sample in a study of cytomegalovirus exposure and HLA in healthy donors. Only in-frame clones appear in the TCRdb table, and some are missing; sequencing was by immunoSEQ multiplex PCR. The table shows some 130,000 clones, with about 80% occurring only once. Sequenced material: PBMCs. The receptor source for this set is a man aged 35-49 years in good health and CMV-seropositive. Both conserved end residues are part of each CDR3.

V: TRBV5-1; J: TRBJ2-2; CDR3: CASSLAGTVNTGELFF
V: TRBV5-1; J: TRBJ1-5; CDR3: CASSPGGGPNQPQHF
V: TRBV6-5; J: TRBJ1-5; CDR3: CASSYGRVNQPQHF
V: TRBV19; J: TRBJ2-1; CDR3: CASSMRPAGGWNEQFF
V: TRBV7-9; J: TRBJ2-5; CDR3: CASSRSSGRWQETQYF
V: TRBV5-4; J: TRBJ2-7; CDR3: CASSLVPGPYEQYF
V: TRBV27; J: TRBJ2-2; CDR3: CASSLPLSLGGHTGELFF
V: TRBV5-1; J: TRBJ2-7; CDR3: CASSLWGQGSSYEQYF
V: TRBV2; J: TRBJ1-2; CDR3: CASSESWPPYGYTF
V: TRBV5-1; J: TRBJ2-7; CDR3: CASSPGLAGVEQYF
V: TRBV5-4; J: TRBJ1-2; CDR3: CASSFPGQGADGYTF
V: TRBV13; J: TRBJ1-6; CDR3: CASSKMGQSYNSPLHF
V: TRBV6-1; J: TRBJ2-1; CDR3: CASSEGEGYEQFF
V: TRBV7-9; J: TRBJ1-3; CDR3: CASSPLDRGNTIYF
V: TRBV6-1; J: TRBJ2-7; CDR3: CASQGGTYEQYF